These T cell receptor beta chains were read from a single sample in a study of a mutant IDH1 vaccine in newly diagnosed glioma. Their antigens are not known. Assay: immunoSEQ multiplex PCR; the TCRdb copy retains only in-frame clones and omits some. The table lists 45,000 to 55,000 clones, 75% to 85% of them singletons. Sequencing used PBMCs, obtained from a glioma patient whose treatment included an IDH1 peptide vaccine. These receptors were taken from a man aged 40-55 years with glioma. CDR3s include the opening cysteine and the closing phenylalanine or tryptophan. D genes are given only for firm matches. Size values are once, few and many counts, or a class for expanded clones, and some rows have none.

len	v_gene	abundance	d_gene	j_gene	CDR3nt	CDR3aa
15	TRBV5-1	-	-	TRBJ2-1	TGCGCCAGCAGCTTCTACTCGACAAAATACAATGAGCAGTTCTTC	CASSFYSTKYNEQFF
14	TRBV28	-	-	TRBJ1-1	TGTGCCAGCAGCCGAGCAGGAGGGACCACTGAAGCTTTCTTT	CASSRAGGTTEAFF
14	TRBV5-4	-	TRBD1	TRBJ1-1	TGTGCCAGCAGCGAGGACAGGGGAGGGACTGAAGCTTTCTTT	CASSEDRGGTEAFF
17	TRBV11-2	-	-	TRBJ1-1	TGTGCCAGCAGCGCTTGGGGGGGAATCGATCGGGCCACTGAAGCTTTCTTT	CASSAWGGIDRATEAFF
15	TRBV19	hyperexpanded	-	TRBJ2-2	TGTGCCAGTAGTATGGCGCTAGCAAACACCGGGGAGCTGTTTTTT	CASSMALANTGELFF
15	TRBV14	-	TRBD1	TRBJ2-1	TGTGCCAGCACACTCCGGGACAGGGGGCTCAGTGAGCAGTTCTTC	CASTLRDRGLSEQFF
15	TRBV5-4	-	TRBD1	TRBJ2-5	TGTGCCAGCAGCAGGAAAAAACAGGGGTTAGAGACCCAGTACTTC	CASSRKKQGLETQYF
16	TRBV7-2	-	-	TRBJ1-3	TGTGCCAGCAGCTTAAGTGCCCCCGGGAGTGGAAACACCATATATTTT	CASSLSAPGSGNTIYF
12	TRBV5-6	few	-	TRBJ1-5	TGTGCCAGCAGCTTGGCCGAGGGGCCCCAGCATTTT	CASSLAEGPQHF
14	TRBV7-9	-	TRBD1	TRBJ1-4	TGTGCCAGCAGCTTCGGACAGGGAAGGGAAAAACTGTTTTTT	CASSFGQGREKLFF
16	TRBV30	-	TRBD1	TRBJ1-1	TGTGCCTGGTCCCGTAGGAGGGGACAGGGGGGTTCTGAAGCTTTCTTT	CAWSRRRGQGGSEAFF
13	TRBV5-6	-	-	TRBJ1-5	TGTGCCAGCAGCTTGGGAGGGGTTCAGCCCCAGCATTTT	CASSLGGVQPQHF
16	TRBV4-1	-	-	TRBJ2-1	TGCGCCAGCAGCCAAGTTGAGCGGAGCTCCTACAATGAGCAGTTCTTC	CASSQVERSSYNEQFF
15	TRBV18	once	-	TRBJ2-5	TGTGCCAGCTCACCAGGGAGGTCCCCATCAGAGACCCAGTACTTC	CASSPGRSPSETQYF
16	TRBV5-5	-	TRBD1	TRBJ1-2	TGTGCCAGCAGCCGGATGAACAGGGGCGCTAGCTATGGCTACACCTTC	CASSRMNRGASYGYTF
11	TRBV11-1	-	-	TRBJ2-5	TGTGCCAGCGGTGGGACCAAGACCCAGTACTTC	CASGGTKTQYF
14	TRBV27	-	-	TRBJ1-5	TGTGCCAGCAGTTTGGGCAGCCCTTATCAGCCCCAGCATTTT	CASSLGSPYQPQHF
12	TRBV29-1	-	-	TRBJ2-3	TGCAGCGTTGAACGGGGTCCAGATACGCAGTATTTT	CSVERGPDTQYF
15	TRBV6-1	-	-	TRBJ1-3	TGTGCCAGCAGTGAAATGGGACGCTCTGGAAACACCATATATTTT	CASSEMGRSGNTIYF
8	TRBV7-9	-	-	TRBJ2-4	TGTGCCAGCAGCTTCCAGTACTTC	CASSFQYF
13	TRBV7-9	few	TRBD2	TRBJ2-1	TGTGCCAGCAGCTGGACGGGAGGGGATGAGCAGTTCTTC	CASSWTGGDEQFF
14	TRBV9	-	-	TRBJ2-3	TGTGCCGGCAGGGACGCCGGGAGCACAGATACGCAGTATTTT	CAGRDAGSTDTQYF
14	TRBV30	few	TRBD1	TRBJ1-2	TGTGCCTGGGCAAGGGACAGACCCAAAGATGGCTACACCTTC	CAWARDRPKDGYTF
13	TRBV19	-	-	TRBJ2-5	TGTGCCAGTAGTATAGATCGCCAAGAGACCCAGTACTTC	CASSIDRQETQYF
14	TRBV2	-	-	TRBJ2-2	TGTGCCATAAATCTGGACTTAGTCACCGGGGAGCTGTTTTTT	CAINLDLVTGELFF
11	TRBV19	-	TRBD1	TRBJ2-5	TGTGCCACGACAGGGGGAGAGACCCAGTACTTC	CATTGGETQYF
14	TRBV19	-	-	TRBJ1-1	TGTGCCAGTAGTATCGGCAGCTCAAACACTGAAGCTTTCTTT	CASSIGSSNTEAFF
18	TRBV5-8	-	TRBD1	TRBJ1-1	TGTGCCAGCAGCTCCACGACAGGGGGTATTCTAGCGGGCACTGAAGCTTTCTTT	CASSSTTGGILAGTEAFF
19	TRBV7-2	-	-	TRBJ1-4	TGTGCCAGCAGCTCCCAACCCCCCAGACTCGTCGCATCTAATGAAAAACTGTTTTTT	CASSSQPPRLVASNEKLFF
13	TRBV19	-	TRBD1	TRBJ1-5	TGTGCCAGTAGCCGGGACAGGGGACAGCCCCAGCATTTT	CASSRDRGQPQHF
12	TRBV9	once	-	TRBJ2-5	TGTGCCAGCAGCGTAGCTGGAGAGACCCAGTACTTC	CASSVAGETQYF
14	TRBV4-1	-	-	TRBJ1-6	TGCGCCAGCAGCCAACCAGGGAATAATTCACCCCTCCACTTT	CASSQPGNNSPLHF
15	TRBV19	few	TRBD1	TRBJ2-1	TGTGCCAGTAGTACAGGACAGGGTGGGGAGGATGAGCAGTTCTTC	CASSTGQGGEDEQFF
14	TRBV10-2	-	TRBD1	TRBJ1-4	TGCGCCAGCAGCTTGACAGGGTATTTTGAAAAACTGTTTTTT	CASSLTGYFEKLFF
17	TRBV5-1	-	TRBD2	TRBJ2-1	TGCGCCAGCAGCTTGGTGAGCGGGACGAGCTCCTACAATGAGCAGTTCTTC	CASSLVSGTSSYNEQFF
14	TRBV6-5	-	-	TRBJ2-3	TGTGCCAGCAGTACCCACCTAGGGGAAGATACGCAGTATTTT	CASSTHLGEDTQYF
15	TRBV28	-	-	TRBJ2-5	TGTGCCAGCAGCACATACTCGGGGGCTCAAGAGACCCAGTACTTC	CASSTYSGAQETQYF
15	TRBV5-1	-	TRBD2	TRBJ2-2	TGCGCCAGCAGCTTGGGACTAGCAGATACCGGGGAGCTGTTTTTT	CASSLGLADTGELFF
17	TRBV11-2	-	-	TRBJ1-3	TGTGCCAGCAGCTTAGTATCCGGACCCTCGGCGGGAAACACCATATATTTT	CASSLVSGPSAGNTIYF
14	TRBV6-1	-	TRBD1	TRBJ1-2	TGTGCCAGCAGTGTAGGACAGGGGGGCTATGGCTACACCTTC	CASSVGQGGYGYTF
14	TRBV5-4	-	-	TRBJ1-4	TGTGCCAGCAGCTTGGGACGGGGGAATGAAAAACTGTTTTTT	CASSLGRGNEKLFF